This is a list of T cell receptor beta chains from one sample in a study of shared clonotypes between healthy human individuals. Sequencing used immunoSEQ multiplex PCR; TCRdb keeps in-frame clones, though not all of them. This repertoire shows about 580,000 clones, nearly 98% found once; its top ten account for approximately 0.33%. Sequenced input: naive CD8+ T cells sorted from blood. The receptors here all came from a man aged 30-40 years in good health. Each CDR3 is given with its conserved first and last residue. A D gene is named only where the DNA matches it firmly. Size is omitted from some rows. Given values are once, few, many or a class for expanded clones.

j_call: TRBJ2-7; clone_size: .; d_call: .; v_call: TRBV4-3; cdr3_nt: TGCGCCAGCAGCCAAGAAACGTTAGGATACGAGCAGTACTTC; cdr3_aa: CASSQETLGYEQYF
j_call: TRBJ2-3; clone_size: .; d_call: TRBD2; v_call: TRBV7-6; cdr3_nt: TGTGCCAGCAGCATAGGACTAGCGGGAGGTGAGGGCACAGATACGCAGTATTTT; cdr3_aa: CASSIGLAGGEGTDTQYF
j_call: TRBJ2-2; clone_size: .; d_call: .; v_call: TRBV7-9; cdr3_nt: TGTGCCAGCAGCTCTAACGACGTAGCCGTTACGAACACCGGGGAGCTGTTTTTT; cdr3_aa: CASSSNDVAVTNTGELFF
j_call: TRBJ2-7; clone_size: .; d_call: TRBD1; v_call: TRBV27; cdr3_nt: TGTGCCAGCAGTTTAGCCCCGGGACAGGGTCTTGGTAGCGAGCAGTACTTC; cdr3_aa: CASSLAPGQGLGSEQYF
j_call: TRBJ2-5; clone_size: .; d_call: .; v_call: TRBV5-1; cdr3_nt: TGCGCCAGCAGCTCGTACCGGGCACCCAAAGAGACCCAGTACTTC; cdr3_aa: CASSSYRAPKETQYF
j_call: TRBJ2-7; clone_size: .; d_call: TRBD2; v_call: TRBV9; cdr3_nt: TGTGCCAGCAGCGTACTAGCGGGAGGGTCCTACGAGCAGTACTTC; cdr3_aa: CASSVLAGGSYEQYF
j_call: TRBJ2-2; clone_size: .; d_call: .; v_call: TRBV28; cdr3_nt: TGTGCCAGCATCGATAGGGGTTCGAGGGACACCGGGGAGCTGTTTTTT; cdr3_aa: CASIDRGSRDTGELFF
j_call: TRBJ2-7; clone_size: .; d_call: .; v_call: TRBV6-5; cdr3_nt: TGTGCCAGCAGTTCGCCCGGGAGCTACGAGCAGTACTTC; cdr3_aa: CASSSPGSYEQYF
j_call: TRBJ2-3; clone_size: .; d_call: .; v_call: TRBV27; cdr3_nt: TGTGCCAGCACGGAGGGGATCACAGATACGCAGTATTTT; cdr3_aa: CASTEGITDTQYF
j_call: TRBJ2-2; clone_size: once; d_call: .; v_call: TRBV7-8; cdr3_nt: TGTGCCGAAGGGGTCTCGAACACCGGGGAGCTGTTTTTT; cdr3_aa: CAEGVSNTGELFF
j_call: TRBJ1-2; clone_size: .; d_call: .; v_call: TRBV6-1; cdr3_nt: TGTGCCAGCAGTGATGACTCGATACACTGGGGGGGCGCAGGCACCTTC; cdr3_aa: CASSDDSIHWGGAGTF
j_call: TRBJ1-4; clone_size: once; d_call: .; v_call: TRBV9; cdr3_nt: TGTGCCAGCAGCGTAGGAGGGGAAACTAATGAAAAACTGTTTTTT; cdr3_aa: CASSVGGETNEKLFF
j_call: TRBJ2-1; clone_size: .; d_call: TRBD2; v_call: TRBV5-6; cdr3_nt: TGTGCCAGCAGTTCCGGGACTAGTGGTTTCTTC; cdr3_aa: CASSSGTSGFF
j_call: TRBJ2-6; clone_size: .; d_call: .; v_call: TRBV10-1; cdr3_nt: TGCGCCAGCACCAGGGTCACCTCTGGGGCCAACGTCCTGACTTTC; cdr3_aa: CASTRVTSGANVLTF
j_call: TRBJ1-2; clone_size: .; d_call: .; v_call: TRBV10-3; cdr3_nt: TGTGCCATTATATATGGCTACACCTTC; cdr3_aa: CAIIYGYTF
j_call: TRBJ2-7; clone_size: .; d_call: .; v_call: TRBV4-1; cdr3_nt: TGCGCCAGCAGCCAAGCTCAGACAGGACCCTACGAGCAGTACTTC; cdr3_aa: CASSQAQTGPYEQYF
j_call: TRBJ2-2; clone_size: .; d_call: .; v_call: TRBV11-2; cdr3_nt: TGTGCCAGCAGCCCCACAGACAGAGACGAGAACACCGGGGAGCTGTTTTTT; cdr3_aa: CASSPTDRDENTGELFF
j_call: TRBJ1-4; clone_size: once; d_call: .; v_call: TRBV19; cdr3_nt: TGTGCCAGTAGTATGGCCGGGCTTGATGAAAAACTGTTTTTT; cdr3_aa: CASSMAGLDEKLFF
j_call: TRBJ2-7; clone_size: .; d_call: .; v_call: TRBV6-5; cdr3_nt: TGTGCCAGCAGTTCTAGGGACGAGCAGTACTTC; cdr3_aa: CASSSRDEQYF
j_call: TRBJ2-7; clone_size: .; d_call: .; v_call: TRBV7-6; cdr3_nt: TGTGCCAGCAGCCCCACACCCTTCTACGAGCAGTACTTC; cdr3_aa: CASSPTPFYEQYF
j_call: TRBJ2-7; clone_size: .; d_call: .; v_call: TRBV7-9; cdr3_nt: TGTGCCAGCAGCCGCCCAGAGTTGGGGGATCGGTACGAGCAGTACTTC; cdr3_aa: CASSRPELGDRYEQYF
j_call: TRBJ1-5; clone_size: .; d_call: .; v_call: TRBV27; cdr3_nt: TGTGCCAGCAGTCGTGGAGAGTATAGCAATCAGCCCCAGCATTTT; cdr3_aa: CASSRGEYSNQPQHF
j_call: TRBJ2-5; clone_size: .; d_call: .; v_call: TRBV7-9; cdr3_nt: TGTGCCAGCAGCCCGGAGGCCTACGGAAAACAAGAGACCCAGTACTTC; cdr3_aa: CASSPEAYGKQETQYF
j_call: TRBJ2-1; clone_size: .; d_call: .; v_call: TRBV29-1; cdr3_nt: TGCAGCGTTGCAAGTCAGGGACGGAATGAGCAGTTCTTC; cdr3_aa: CSVASQGRNEQFF
j_call: TRBJ2-7; clone_size: .; d_call: TRBD1; v_call: TRBV7-9; cdr3_nt: TGTGCCAGCAGTTTACTACCGGGACAGGGGTCCTACGAGCAGTACTTC; cdr3_aa: CASSLLPGQGSYEQYF
j_call: TRBJ2-7; clone_size: .; d_call: .; v_call: TRBV27; cdr3_nt: TGTGCCAGCAGTTTAAAGGGCCTCTACGAGCAGTACTTC; cdr3_aa: CASSLKGLYEQYF
j_call: TRBJ1-1; clone_size: .; d_call: .; v_call: TRBV11-2; cdr3_nt: TGTGCCAGCAGCTCGGGAGTGAACACTGAAGCTTTCTTT; cdr3_aa: CASSSGVNTEAFF